The 27 T cell receptor beta chains below were found in one sample sequenced in a study of OX40 agonist ivuxolimab in advanced cancers. The assay was immunoSEQ multiplex PCR, and TCRdb's table has in-frame clones only and misses some. The table has some 50,000 clones, approximately 87% seen once. The starting material was CD4+ or CD8+ T cells sorted from blood, obtained in a trial of the OX40 agonist ivuxolimab. All receptors come from an adult with an advanced solid tumor such as melanoma, head and neck, liver or kidney cancer.

The sample holds a few counts of this clone. The J gene is TRBJ1-6, the V gene TRBV28, with D unresolved. The CDR3 spans 11 residues. Trimming took 2 bases from V and 11 from J, leaving 4 bases between them. Germline assignment: CDR1 MDHEN and CDR2 SYDVKM. The CDR3 region has the DNA TGTGCCAGCAGTTTAACTCCACCCCTCCACTTT. The encoded protein is CASSLTPPLHF.

The V and J genes are TRBV6-5 and TRBJ1-2; TRBD1 might be the D (5 bases). There are 12 residues in the CDR3. Germline CDR1 is MNHEY and CDR2 is SVGAGI. Trimming shortened V by 6 bases and J by 4 bases, and 9 bases separated the two germline ends. CDR3 sequence reads: CASRGPSYGYTF. For the CDR3, the DNA is TGTGCCAGCAGGGGACCGAGCTATGGCTACACCTTC.

The chain recombines TRBV7-2 with TRBJ1-2; 12 nucleotides align to TRBD1. After removal of 0 bases from V and 5 bases from J, the junction contained 4 bases not matched to a gene. The CDR3 loop spans 16 amino acids. The V gene's germline CDR1 is SGHTA and CDR2 FQGNSA. In DNA form, the CDR3 reads TGTGCCAGCAGCTTAGCCGGGACAGGGGGCGAGTATGGCTACACCTTC. Translating it yields CASSLAGTGGEYGYTF.

The V and J genes are TRBV2 and TRBJ1-2; TRBD1 matches at 8 bases. CDR1 is SNHLY, CDR2 FYNNEI, per germline. The CDR3 extends over 15 amino acids. Losses at the gene ends were 3 bases for V and 8 bases for J; bases not matched to a gene: 11. CDR3 in amino acids: CASSDQGARSRGYTF. CDR3 coding DNA: TGTGCCAGCAGTGACCAGGGGGCGAGGTCTCGAGGCTACACCTTC.

This clone was seen a single time. This chain connects TRBV13 to TRBJ1-1, with D perhaps matching TRBD1 (5 bases). The CDR3 runs to 15 residues. CDR1 PRHDT and CDR2 FYEKMQ come from the germline V gene (reference sequence). The V and J ends lost 6 bases and 1 base respectively, with 15 bases between them. The CDR3 reads CASSSLGRGNTEAFF. In DNA form, the CDR3 reads TGTGCCAGCAGTTCATTGGGACGGGGGAACACTGAAGCTTTCTTT.

The rearrangement uses TRBV7-2 and TRBJ1-1, with D perhaps TRBD1 (6 bases). This CDR3 has 14 residues. V dropped 5 bases and J dropped 5 bases, with 15 bases sitting between them. Germline V lookup: CDR1 SGHTA, CDR2 FQGNSA. The CDR3 nucleotides are TGTGCCAGCAGCATACGGGGGCTTGGGACTGAAGCTTTCTTT. This encodes CASSIRGLGTEAFF.

The chain joins TRBV28 to TRBJ2-7; 7 nucleotides line up with TRBD1. The V segment lost 6 bases and the J segment 2 bases; nucleotides outside the gene matches: 7. Per germline, CDR1 MDHEN and CDR2 SYDVKM. The CDR3 runs 14 residues. DNA for the CDR3: TGTGCCAGCAGACAACCGGGACAGCCCTACGAGCAGTACGTC. Amino acid sequence: CASRQPGQPYEQYV.

This clone was observed a handful of times. The chain has TRBV4-1 and TRBJ2-5; 14 positions agree with TRBD2. Germline-derived CDR1 and CDR2 are MGHRA and YSYEKL. Unmatched junction bases numbered 9, after V lost 7 bases and J lost 5 bases. The CDR3 runs to 16 residues. CDR3 loop: CASTGLAGAARETQYF. CDR3 nucleotides: TGCGCCAGCACGGGACTAGCGGGAGCCGCAAGGGAGACCCAGTACTTC.

V gene TRBV20-1 combines with J gene TRBJ1-3; TRBD1 is a possible D gene (5 bases). This CDR3 has 11 residues. V lost 6 bases to trimming and J lost 8 bases, with 11 bases between them. The germline V gene encodes CDR1 DFQATT and CDR2 SNEGSKA (reference sequence). The CDR3, as DNA: TGCAGTGCCCTTCGGGGCGACACCATATATTTT. Its translation is CSALRGDTIYF.

This clone was detected only once. The chain has TRBV5-1 and TRBJ2-7; 8 bases map to TRBD2. The CDR3 consists of 15 residues. Germline CDR1 and CDR2: SGHRS and YFSETQ. The V segment lost 0 bases and the J segment 4 bases; nucleotides outside the gene matches: 6. For the CDR3, the DNA is TGCGCCAGCAGCTTGGCCAGCGGGAGACAATACGAGCAGTACTTC. It is translated as CASSLASGRQYEQYF.

The gene calls are TRBV7-6 and TRBJ2-5; 11 bases match TRBD1. Germline loops: CDR1 SGHVS, CDR2 FNYEAQ. CDR3 length: 18 residues. The junction had 8 bases not matched to a gene; V was cut back by 1 base and J by 1 base. CDR3 nucleotides: TGTGCCAGCAGCTTAGGGGACAGGGGGTCTATCGGCCAAGAGACCCAGTACTTC. Translation gives CASSLGDRGSIGQETQYF. Full variable domain (rest looked up from reference TRBV7-6 and TRBJ2-5): GAGVSQSPRYKVTKRGQDVALRCDPISGHVSLYWYRQALGQGPEFLTYFNYEAQQDKSGLPNDRFSAERPEGSISTLTIQRTEQRDSAMYRCASSLGDRGSIGQETQYFGPGTRLLVL.

The V and J genes are TRBV19 and TRBJ2-1, with TRBD2 identical over 7 bases. Trimming took 3 bases from V and 4 from J; bases not matched to a gene: 9. Germline CDR1 LNHDA, CDR2 SQIVND (reference sequence). The CDR3 is 16 amino acids. The CDR3 region is CASSIPLGGIYNEQFF. In DNA, the CDR3 is TGTGCCAGTAGTATCCCTTTGGGGGGGATTTACAATGAGCAGTTCTTC. Filled out from reference TRBV19 and TRBJ2-1, the complete variable domain reads DGGITQSPKYLFRKEGQNVTLSCEQNLNHDAMYWYRQDPGQGLRLIYYSQIVNDFQKGDIAEGYSVSREKKESFPLTVTSAQKNPTAFYLCASSIPLGGIYNEQFFGPGTRLTVL.

The chain links TRBV7-9 to TRBJ1-4, with D unresolved. CDR1 is SEHNR, CDR2 FQNEAQ, per germline (reference sequence). The CDR3 is 12 amino acids. Trimming shortened V by 2 bases and J by 2 bases, and 0 bases separated the two germline ends. For the CDR3, the DNA is TGTGCCAGCAGCTTAACTAATGAAAAACTGTTTTTT. Translating gives CASSLTNEKLFF. Full variable domain (remainder filled in from reference TRBV7-9 and TRBJ1-4): DTGVSQNPRHKITKRGQNVTFRCDPISEHNRLYWYRQTLGQGPEFLTYFQNEAQLEKSRLLSDRFSAERPKGSFSTLEIQRTEQGDSAMYLCASSLTNEKLFFGSGTQLSVL.

V and J are TRBV28 and TRBJ1-6; D remains unclear. Germline CDR1 MDHEN, CDR2 SYDVKM. The V end was cut by 8 bases, the J end by 7 bases, with 12 bases between. The CDR3 runs to 13 residues. DNA for the CDR3: TGTGCCAGCCGTGACACGAGGAATTCACCCCTCCACTTT. Translated, it gives CASRDTRNSPLHF.

The chain joins TRBV5-4 to TRBJ1-1, with no clear D. The V end was cut by 5 bases, the J end by 2 bases, with 10 bases between. The CDR3 totals 13 residues. From germline, CDR1 is SGHNT and CDR2 YYREEE (reference sequence). CDR3 sequence: CASSRSINTEAFF. The DNA for the CDR3 is TGTGCCAGCAGTCGATCTATAAACACTGAAGCTTTCTTT. The full variable domain, completed using reference TRBV5-4 and TRBJ1-1, is ETGVTQSPTHLIKTRGQQVTLRCSSQSGHNTVSWYQQALGQGPQFIFQYYREEENGRGNFPPRFSGLQFPNYSSELNVNALELDDSALYLCASSRSINTEAFFGQGTRLTVV.

By share, this clone ranks as medium-sized. The chain employs TRBV28 and TRBJ1-6; TRBD1 is a possible D gene (5 bases). CDR3 length equals 15 residues. CDR1 MDHEN and CDR2 SYDVKM come from the germline V gene. Trimming took 6 bases from V and 7 from J, leaving 16 bases between them. The CDR3 here is CASSTAGVRNSPLHF. The CDR3 nucleotides are TGTGCCAGCAGCACGGCGGGGGTCCGGAATTCACCCCTCCACTTT.

CDR3 bases: TGTGCCAGCAGCCCCATTGGGGGGAGGGTCAATCAGCCCCAGCATTTT. Protein: CASSPIGGRVNQPQHF. The chain uses TRBV27 and TRBJ1-5; tentative D call: TRBD1 (5 bases). Trimming took off 6 bases at V and 3 bases at J, with 18 bases between the two ends. The CDR3 sequence is 16 residues long. Germline loops: CDR1 MNHEY, CDR2 SMNVEV (reference sequence).

V gene TRBV2 combines with J gene TRBJ1-5, with no clear D. The length of the CDR3 is 14 residues. Germline CDR1 and CDR2: SNHLY and FYNNEI. The V end was cut by 7 bases, the J end by 4 bases, with 14 bases between. In nucleotides, the CDR3 is TGTGCCAGCATGCATTCTACGGGTAATCAGCCCCAGCATTTT. Its protein product is CASMHSTGNQPQHF.

V and J are TRBV11-2 and TRBJ1-5, with D possibly TRBD1 on 5 matching bases. CDR3 length equals 15 residues. Germline V lookup: CDR1 SGHAT, CDR2 FQNNGV. Between the trimmed V and J ends, which lost 1 base and 1 base, there was a span of 8 bases. The CDR3: CASSLVTGSNQPQHF. The CDR3 DNA reads as TGTGCCAGCAGCTTAGTAACAGGAAGCAATCAGCCCCAGCATTTT.

This chain joins TRBV28 and TRBJ2-2; D uncertain. The germline V gene encodes CDR1 MDHEN and CDR2 SYDVKM. The ends were cut back, 5 bases at V and 1 base at J, with 14 bases in the middle. The CDR3 covers 16 residues. This CDR3 reads CASSPWPGLNTGELFF. CDR3 nucleotides: TGTGCCAGCAGTCCTTGGCCGGGCTTGAACACCGGGGAGCTGTTTTTT.

The V and J genes are TRBV12-5 and TRBJ1-2; D uncertain. The CDR3 sequence is 14 residues long. V was pared by 3 bases and J by 3 bases, with 11 bases between. The V gene's germline CDR1 is LGHNT and CDR2 FRNRAP. CDR3 residues: CASGFSGRDYGYTF. As DNA, the CDR3 is TGTGCTAGTGGTTTTAGCGGACGGGACTATGGCTACACCTTC. Combining the CDR3 with reference TRBV12-5 and TRBJ1-2 gives the whole variable domain DARVTQTPRHKVTEMGQEVTMRCQPILGHNTVFWYRQTMMQGLELLAYFRNRAPLDDSGMPKDRFSAEMPDATLATLKIQPSEPRDSAVYFCASGFSGRDYGYTFGSGTRLTVV.

The gene calls are TRBV28 and TRBJ2-2, with no clear D. Per germline, CDR1 MDHEN and CDR2 SYDVKM. The ends were cut back, 4 bases at V and 4 bases at J, with 4 bases in the middle. The CDR3 length is 12 residues. CDR3 DNA sequence: TGTGCCAGCAGTTCCCGCACCGGGGAGCTGTTTTTT. It encodes CASSSRTGELFF. The full variable domain, in which reference TRBV28 and TRBJ2-2 provide the parts outside the CDR3, is DVKVTQSSRYLVKRTGEKVFLECVQDMDHENMFWYRQDPGLGLRLIYFSYDVKMKEKGDIPEGYSVSREKKERFSLILESASTNQTSMYLCASSSRTGELFFGEGSRLTVL.

The chain carries TRBV7-8 and TRBJ1-1; D is ambiguous. Germline V gene sequence: CDR1 SGHVS, CDR2 FQNEAQ. The CDR3 extends over 14 amino acids. The V end was cut by 6 bases, the J end by 2 bases, with 13 bases between. The CDR3 DNA is TGTGCCAGCAGGTCACAGCTATTAAACACTGAAGCTTTCTTT. This encodes CASRSQLLNTEAFF.

The chain joins TRBV12-2 to TRBJ2-7. TRBV12-2 is listed as a pseudogene. The CDR3 has 22 amino acids. CDR3 in DNA: TGTGCAAGTCGCTTAGCCCCAGACAGAGGGCGAAGGGCGTTCTCGTTCCGCTACGAGCAGTACGTC. As protein: CASRLAPDRGRRAFSFRYEQYV.

The chain is built from TRBV27 and TRBJ2-5, with D possibly called TRBD1 or TRBD2 (5 bases each). This CDR3 has 18 amino acids. Trimming removed 5 bases at V and 5 bases at J, with 27 bases between. Germline assignment: CDR1 MNHEY and CDR2 SMNVEV (reference sequence). For the CDR3, the DNA is TGTGCCAGCAGTAGAACCGGGACGACAGACGTTTTTTTCGAGACCCAGTACTTC. It translates to CASSRTGTTDVFFETQYF.

This chain joins TRBV14 and TRBJ2-3, with D perhaps TRBD2 (6 bases). In germline, CDR1 is SGHDN, CDR2 FVKESK. V dropped 1 base and J dropped 13 bases, with 21 bases sitting between them. The CDR3 is 15 amino acids. In DNA form, the CDR3 reads TGTGCCAGCAGCCAAGCTAGGCGGGGCGGCCGGGGGAAGTATTTT. Residues: CASSQARRGGRGKYF.

This CDR3 is CAGQGGAVGNGYTF. The CDR3 DNA sequence: TGTGCCGGACAAGGGGGGGCTGTGGGTAATGGCTACACCTTC. The chain has TRBV6-1 and TRBJ1-2; D might be TRBD1 (6 bases). CDR1 is MNHNS and CDR2 is SASEGT in the germline V gene. The CDR3 is made up of 14 amino acids. Trimming cost V 11 bases and J 6 bases, with 22 bases left between them.